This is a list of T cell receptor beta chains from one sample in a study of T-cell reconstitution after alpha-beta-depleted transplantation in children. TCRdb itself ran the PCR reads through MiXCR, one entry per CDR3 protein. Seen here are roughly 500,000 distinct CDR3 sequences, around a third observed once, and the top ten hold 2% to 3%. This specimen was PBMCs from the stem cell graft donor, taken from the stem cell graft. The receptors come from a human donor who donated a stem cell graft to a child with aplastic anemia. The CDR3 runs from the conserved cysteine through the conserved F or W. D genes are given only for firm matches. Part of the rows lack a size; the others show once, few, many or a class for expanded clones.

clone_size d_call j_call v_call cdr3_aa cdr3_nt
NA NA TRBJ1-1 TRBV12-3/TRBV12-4 CASTRVAGTEAFF TGTGCCAGCACCCGGGTGGCGGGAACTGAAGCTTTCTTT
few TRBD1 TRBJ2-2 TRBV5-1 CASSPTGEATGELFF TGCGCCAGCAGCCCGACAGGGGAGGCGACCGGGGAGCTGTTTTTT
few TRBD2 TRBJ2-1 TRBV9 CASSVDPSGAGSYNEQFF TGTGCCAGCAGCGTAGATCCTAGCGGGGCGGGCTCCTACAATGAGCAGTTCTTC
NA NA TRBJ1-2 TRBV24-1 CATSDLKGYGYTF TGTGCCACCAGTGATTTAAAGGGTTATGGCTACACCTTC
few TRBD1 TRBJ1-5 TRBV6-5 CASSYSGDRGLLNQPQHF TGTGCCAGCAGTTACTCAGGGGACAGGGGGCTACTCAATCAGCCCCAGCATTTT
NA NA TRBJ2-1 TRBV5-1 CASSFGQGLNNEQFF TGCGCCAGCAGCTTTGGGCAGGGATTGAACAATGAGCAGTTCTTC
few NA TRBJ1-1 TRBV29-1 CSVPSGRFEAFF TGCAGCGTTCCTTCAGGGAGATTTGAAGCTTTCTTT
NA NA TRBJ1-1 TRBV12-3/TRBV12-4 CATKGQSLNTEAFF TGTGCCACCAAAGGACAGTCTTTGAACACTGAAGCTTTCTTT
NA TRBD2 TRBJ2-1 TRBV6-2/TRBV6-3 CASSYWGLAGVGPYNEQFF TGTGCCAGCAGTTACTGGGGATTAGCGGGAGTGGGACCCTACAATGAGCAGTTCTTC
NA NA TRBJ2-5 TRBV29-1 CSVPTGYQETQYF TGCAGCGTTCCTACAGGGTACCAAGAGACCCAGTACTTC
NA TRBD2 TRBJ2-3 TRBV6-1 CASRKLAGGLSTDTQYF TGTGCCAGCAGAAAACTAGCGGGAGGGCTTAGCACAGATACGCAGTATTTT
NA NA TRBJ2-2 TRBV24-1 CATSGGATGELFF TGTGCCACCAGTGGTGGGGCCACCGGGGAGCTGTTTTTT
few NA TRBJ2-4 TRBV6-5 CASSYSVRVKNIQYF TGTGCCAGCAGTTACTCTGTCAGGGTCAAAAACATTCAGTACTTC
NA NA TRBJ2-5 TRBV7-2 CASSLDRTIETQYF TGTGCCAGCAGCTTAGATAGGACTATCGAGACCCAGTACTTC
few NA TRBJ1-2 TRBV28 CASSKQNANYGYTF TGTGCCAGCAGTAAACAGAACGCTAACTATGGCTACACCTTC
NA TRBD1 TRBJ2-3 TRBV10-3 CAISDRGTGEGTDTQYF TGTGCCATCAGTGACCGCGGGACAGGGGAGGGGACAGATACGCAGTATTTT